These 10 T cell receptor beta chains originate from one sample sequenced in a study of blood T cell repertoires in COVID-19. Measured with immunoSEQ multiplex PCR; TCRdb has only the in-frame clones, and not every one. The sample includes more than 80,000 clones, under 90% seen only once; the top ten take about 1.5%. Sequencing input: peripheral blood. These receptor sequences come from a human donor with active COVID-19. The donor label of this sample is uncertain.

The chain couples TRBV12-3 or TRBV12-4 to TRBJ1-2; no firm D call. The CDR3 contains 13 residues. Deletions cut 6 bases from V and 8 bases from J, with 16 bases between. The CDR3 spells CASSLVGERGYTF. As DNA, the CDR3 is TGTGCCAGCAGCCTAGTAGGTGAAAGGGGCTACACCTTC.

This clone was seen more than once but under ten times. The J gene is TRBJ2-7, the V gene TRBV19; D is possibly TRBD1 (5 bases). With 3 bases removed from V and 3 bases from J, the gap between germline ends came to 9 bases. The length of the CDR3 is 13 residues. Germline V gives CDR1 LNHDA, CDR2 SQIVND (reference sequence). This CDR3 reads CASSISDSYEQYF. The CDR3 nucleotides are TGTGCCAGTAGTATCTCTGACAGCTACGAGCAGTACTTC. The entire variable domain, with the rest obtained from reference TRBV19 and TRBJ2-7, is as follows: DGGITQSPKYLFRKEGQNVTLSCEQNLNHDAMYWYRQDPGQGLRLIYYSQIVNDFQKGDIAEGYSVSREKKESFPLTVTSAQKNPTAFYLCASSISDSYEQYFGPGTRLTVT.

The V call is TRBV2, the J call TRBJ1-6; no firm D call. V lost 6 bases to trimming and J lost 5 bases, with 11 bases between them. This CDR3 has 14 amino acids. Germline V gene sequence: CDR1 SNHLY, CDR2 FYNNEI. This chain's CDR3 is CASSTGVNNSPLHF. The CDR3 nucleotides read TGTGCCAGCAGCACCGGGGTGAATAATTCACCCCTCCACTTT.

The gene calls are TRBV30 and TRBJ2-7; weak D call: TRBD1 (6 bases). Germline CDR1 and CDR2: GTSNPN and SVGIG (reference sequence). The germline V and J ends were trimmed by 2 bases and 3 bases, with 20 bases remaining between them. There are 16 residues in the CDR3. CDR3 sequence reads: CAWSKGGRGGGYEQYF. The CDR3 nucleotides read TGTGCCTGGAGTAAGGGTGGCAGGGGCGGAGGCTACGAGCAGTACTTC.

The chain combines TRBV5-6 with TRBJ1-1; D possibly corresponds to TRBD1 (5 bases). CDR3 length: 15 amino acids. Germline V CDR1 and CDR2: SGHDT, YYEEEE. Trimming removed 0 bases from V and 7 bases from J, with 16 bases in between. The DNA of the CDR3 is TGTGCCAGCAGCTTGGGTGGGGAATGGAGGGGTGAAGCTTTCTTT. Residues: CASSLGGEWRGEAFF. Drawing the rest from reference TRBV5-6 and TRBJ1-1, the complete variable domain is DAGVTQSPTHLIKTRGQQVTLRCSPKSGHDTVSWYQQALGQGPQFIFQYYEEEERQRGNFPDRFSGHQFPNYSSELNVNALLLGDSALYLCASSLGGEWRGEAFFGQGTRLTVV.

The V gene is TRBV6-1, the J gene TRBJ1-5; D may be TRBD1 (6 bases). CDR3 size: 15 residues. Trimming cost V 3 bases and J 9 bases, with 18 bases left between them. In germline, CDR1 is MNHNS, CDR2 SASEGT. The CDR3 region has the DNA TGTGCCAGCAGTGATGGGTCAGGGGTTGTGCGGCCCCAGCATTTT. Its protein is CASSDGSGVVRPQHF.

The chain couples TRBV7-2 to TRBJ1-2, with 7 bases that match TRBD1. Trimming cost V 5 bases and J 8 bases; bases outside gene matches: 11. The CDR3 sequence is 14 residues long. From germline, CDR1 is SGHTA and CDR2 FQGNSA. The CDR3, as DNA: TGTGCCAGCAGCCCAGGGGGTTTTTCGGTCGGCTACACCTTC. Encoded protein: CASSPGGFSVGYTF. Full variable domain (rest looked up from reference TRBV7-2 and TRBJ1-2): GAGVSQSPSNKVTEKGKDVELRCDPISGHTALYWYRQSLGQGLEFLIYFQGNSAPDKSGLPSDRFSAERTGGSVSTLTIQRTQQEDSAVYLCASSPGGFSVGYTFGSGTRLTVV.

This clone has just a few counts. DNA of the CDR3: TGTGCCAGCAGCTTAGGTTCGCAGTACGAGCAGTACTTC. Amino acids: CASSLGSQYEQYF. The chain combines TRBV11-3 with TRBJ2-7; D gene ambiguous. Trimming shortened V by 1 base and J by 4 bases, and 8 bases separated the two germline ends. Germline V gives CDR1 SGHNT, CDR2 YENEEA. The CDR3 spans 13 residues.

This chain links TRBV11-3 with TRBJ2-3, with 7 bases matching TRBD1. This CDR3 contains 14 residues. With 4 bases clipped from V and 2 bases from J, the junction kept 3 bases outside the gene matches. Per germline, CDR1 SGHNT and CDR2 YENEEA. CDR3 nucleotide sequence: TGTGCCAGCAGCTCAGGGGGTACCACAGATACGCAGTATTTT. Translation: CASSSGGTTDTQYF.

This clone was seen just once. The chain uses TRBV5-1 and TRBJ2-3; 13 bases match TRBD2. CDR3 length equals 15 residues. Germline V lookup: CDR1 SGHRS, CDR2 YFSETQ. Trimming at V came to 2 bases and at J to 4 bases, leaving 1 base not matched to a gene. The DNA for the CDR3 is TGCGCCAGCAGCTTCGGACTAGCGGGGGCAGATACGCAGTATTTT. Amino acid sequence: CASSFGLAGADTQYF.